Reported below is one TCR beta chain. Its antigen remains unidentified. Base qualities are not at hand, and no much larger clone is one base apart. The data originate from a study of T cell responses to AZD1222 COVID-19 vaccine (dated by TCRdb to the early 2020s). As for the study more broadly: TCR sequencing was performed for 230 to 250 trial participants, of whom some 200 were given two doses of AZD1222 and around 25 were given two doses of MenACWY control vaccine. Trial participants were enrolled into age subgroups of 18-55, 56-69 and 70-plus years, which contained about 150, 27 and 61 TCR-sequenced participants, respectively. On the study overall, not on this receptor specifically: No day 14 peak-response samples were available, so repertoires were characterized only after the peak T cell response. In the small 56-69-year group, the increase in depth fell short of significance, most likely because of low power. Epitopes outside the regions mutated in the B.1.351 and B.1.1.7 variants were reportedly recognized by nearly half of the unique spike-specific TCRs. After two AZD1222 doses, both the breadth and the depth of spike-specific TCRs were significantly higher than at day 0 and than in MenACWY recipients. CD4 TCRs associated with the vaccine covered the entire spike protein, and the dominant responses were in regions 160-218 and 743-854. Participants were mostly white British and included more females than males, and it was suggested by the authors that clonal diversity may have been underestimated. Conclusions about previously exposed vaccinees were limited because only a handful of AZD1222 recipients were SARS-CoV-2 seropositive at baseline.

Read against the paper, the sample's time point label means: about 28 days (+/-7) after the second vaccine dose. AZD1222 recipients whose second dose came at about 4 weeks and those whose second dose came at about 12 weeks were combined into one group, since spike-specific TCR depth and breadth did not differ between the two schedules. The vaccinee samples were drawn from two UK trials, COV001 and COV002, one of which was a single-blind randomized controlled phase 2/3 trial testing AZD1222 (ChAdOx1 nCoV-19) in healthy adults. Trial participant PBMC samples were collected at day 0 and day 28 after the second dose for TCRbeta chain sequencing. The CDR3 regions of human TCRbeta chains were analyzed by immunosequencing. The original methods were these. TCRs in the repertoires were compared against a reference library of SARS-CoV-2-specific TCRs that had been generated with the MIRA antigen-specificity platform. Breadth was defined as the fraction of unique TCRs that were SARS-CoV-2-associated, and depth was defined as the fraction of total T cells that were SARS-CoV-2-associated. Using the MIRA data, each spike-specific TCR was assigned both to the spike region to which the TCR was reactive and to a CD4 or CD8 class. Log10-transformed breadth and depth values were compared by one-way ANOVA with Sidak's multiple comparisons tests. The table comes from immuneACCESS by way of TCRdb, which keeps in-frame sequences with V and J called. Part of the clones is missing from these tables; in studies checked, under half for an unresolved V gene and the rest for unknown reasons. The V and J calls and clone size are taken from that table; D and trimming were inferred from the DNA. Counted in this sample were approximately 150,000 clones; 90% of them appeared once. The ten largest account for less than 6.5% of the sample.

CDR1 and CDR2 (SEHNR, FQNEAQ) derive from the germline V gene (reference sequence). The cysteine opens and the phenylalanine closes a CDR3 of 15 amino acids. This entry keeps only the CDR3 DNA: 45 bases, framed from base 1. From V the trimming removes 4 bases and from J it removes 5 bases, while the gene matches leave 9 bases of the junction unaccounted for. Material: peripheral blood, obtained 28 days after the second AZD1222 dose. The source of this sequence is an adult who received the AZD1222 COVID-19 vaccine. The chain links TRBV7-9 with TRBJ1-2, with 8 bases in between that match TRBD1. The CDR3 sequence is CASSSSDRVGYGYTF. The nucleotide sequence is TGTGCCAGCAGCTCGTCGGACAGGGTCGGGTATGGCTACACCTTC.